The clone carrying this TCR beta chain was counted between two and nine times. What it binds is not known. Trimming shortened V by 5 bases and J by 5 bases, and 21 bases separated the two germline ends. Germline V gives CDR1 PRHDT, CDR2 FYEKMQ (reference sequence). The CDR3 sequence is 16 residues long. These data belong to a study of T cells in Graves' hyperthyroidism and ophthalmopathy. Regions amplified from RNA transcripts were the TCR beta CDR3 regions. HTBI primers were used for first-round RT-PCR of the TCR CDR3. TCRdb itself ran the multiplex PCR reads through MiXCR, one entry per CDR3 protein. The sample lists roughly 200,000 distinct CDR3 sequences; around 17% were seen once. Broader study findings: The model predicted ophthalmopathy a median around six months before onset.

Subjects aged 18 to 65 presented with newly diagnosed hyperthyroidism of less than 2 months' duration. This sample holds PBMCs from 8.5 to 10 ml fresh peripheral blood. This chain joins TRBV13 and TRBJ2-5; tentatively, D is TRBD2 (6 bases). Sequencing was carried out using blood. The receptor's source is a man aged 35 to 55 with Graves' hyperthyroidism. The CDR3 here is CASSLGMLGGRETQYF. For the CDR3, the DNA is TGTGCCAGCAGCCTGGGGATGCTAGGAGGGAGGGAGACCCAGTACTTC.